This T cell receptor beta chain appears in the sequencing data of a study of identical twins. Broader study findings: Twins' excess sharing was less marked for out-of-frame beta sequences. Models underpredicted monozygotic twin sharing of out-of-frame TCR alpha. Out-of-frame alpha sequences common to twins exhibited an excess of low generation probability.

Regarding this clonotype: Its antigen is still unknown.

In TCRdb, the 5' RACE reads were re-called with MiXCR into one record per CDR3 protein. The sample contains approximately 260,000 distinct CDR3 sequences, roughly 13% of which appear only once. The V end was cut by 4 bases, the J end by 3 bases, with 13 bases between. Germline CDR1 reads SGHTA; CDR2 reads FQGNSA. The length of the CDR3 is 15 residues. The V gene is TRBV7-2, the J gene TRBJ1-3, with D possibly TRBD1 on 5 matching bases. The sequenced sample was memory (CD45RO+) T cells sorted from blood. The TCR comes from a woman aged 18-29 years in good health. CDR3 DNA sequence: TGTGCCAGCAGCTCGCAGGGCGGAGATGGAAACACCATATATTTT. It specifies CASSSQGGDGNTIYF.